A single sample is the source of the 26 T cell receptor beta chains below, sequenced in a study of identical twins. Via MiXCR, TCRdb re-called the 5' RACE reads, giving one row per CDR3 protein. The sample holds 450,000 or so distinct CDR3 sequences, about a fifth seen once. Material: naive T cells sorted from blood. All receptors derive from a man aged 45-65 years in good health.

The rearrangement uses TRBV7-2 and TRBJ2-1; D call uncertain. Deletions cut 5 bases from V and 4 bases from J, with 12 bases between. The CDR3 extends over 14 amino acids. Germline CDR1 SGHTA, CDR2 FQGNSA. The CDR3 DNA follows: TGTGCCAGCAGCCCCAAGCCGGGTTACAATGAGCAGTTCTTC. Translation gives CASSPKPGYNEQFF.

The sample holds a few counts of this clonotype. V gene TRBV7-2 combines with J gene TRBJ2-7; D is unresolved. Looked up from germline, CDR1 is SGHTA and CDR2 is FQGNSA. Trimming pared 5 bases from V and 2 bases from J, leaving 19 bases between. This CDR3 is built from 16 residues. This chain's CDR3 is CASSPAMSGRTYEQYF. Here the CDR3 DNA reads TGTGCCAGCAGCCCGGCCATGTCCGGCAGAACCTACGAGCAGTACTTC.

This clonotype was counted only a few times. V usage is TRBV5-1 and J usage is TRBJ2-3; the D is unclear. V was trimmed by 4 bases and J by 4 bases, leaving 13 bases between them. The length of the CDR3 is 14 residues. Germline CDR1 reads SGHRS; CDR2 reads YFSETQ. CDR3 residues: CASSVLGPSDTQYF. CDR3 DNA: TGCGCCAGCAGCGTCCTGGGTCCGTCAGATACGCAGTATTTT. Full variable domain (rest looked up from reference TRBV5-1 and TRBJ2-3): KAGVTQTPRYLIKTRGQQVTLSCSPISGHRSVSWYQQTPGQGLQFLFEYFSETQRNKGNFPGRFSGRQFSNSRSEMNVSTLELGDSALYLCASSVLGPSDTQYFGPGTRLTVL.

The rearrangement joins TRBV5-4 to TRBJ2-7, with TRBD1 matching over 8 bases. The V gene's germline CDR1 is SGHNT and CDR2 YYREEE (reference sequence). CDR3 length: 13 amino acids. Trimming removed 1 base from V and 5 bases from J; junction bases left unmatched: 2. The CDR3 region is CASSLRQGHEQYF. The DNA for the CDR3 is TGTGCCAGCAGCTTGAGACAGGGGCACGAGCAGTACTTC.

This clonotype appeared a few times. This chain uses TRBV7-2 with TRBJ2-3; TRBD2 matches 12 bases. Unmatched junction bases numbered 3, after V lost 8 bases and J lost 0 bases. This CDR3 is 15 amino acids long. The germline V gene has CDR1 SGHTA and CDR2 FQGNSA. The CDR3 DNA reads TGTGCCAGCGGTCTAGCGGGGGGGAGCACAGATACGCAGTATTTT. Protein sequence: CASGLAGGSTDTQYF.

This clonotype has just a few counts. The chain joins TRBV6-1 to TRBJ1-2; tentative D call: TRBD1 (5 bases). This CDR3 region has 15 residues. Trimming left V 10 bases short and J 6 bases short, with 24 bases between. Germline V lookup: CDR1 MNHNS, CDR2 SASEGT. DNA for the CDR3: TGTGCCACCTCCCCCACCGGGCAGGGCACGAATGGCTACACCTTC. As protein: CATSPTGQGTNGYTF.

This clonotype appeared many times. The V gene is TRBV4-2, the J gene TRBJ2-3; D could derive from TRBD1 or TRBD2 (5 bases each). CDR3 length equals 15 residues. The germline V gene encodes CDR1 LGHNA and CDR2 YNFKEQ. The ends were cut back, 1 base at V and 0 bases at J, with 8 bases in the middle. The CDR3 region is CASSQVRGSTDTQYF. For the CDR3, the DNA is TGTGCCAGCAGCCAAGTGAGGGGTAGCACAGATACGCAGTATTTT.

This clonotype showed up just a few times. CDR3 loop: CASSALWGPNTGELFF. DNA for the CDR3: TGTGCCAGCAGTGCCCTATGGGGGCCGAACACCGGGGAGCTGTTTTTT. The chain joins TRBV27 to TRBJ2-2, with D maybe TRBD1 (6 bases). Germline V gene sequence: CDR1 MNHEY, CDR2 SMNVEV (reference sequence). The CDR3 runs to 16 residues. The V end lost 5 bases, the J end lost 0 bases, and 13 bases lay between the germline ends.

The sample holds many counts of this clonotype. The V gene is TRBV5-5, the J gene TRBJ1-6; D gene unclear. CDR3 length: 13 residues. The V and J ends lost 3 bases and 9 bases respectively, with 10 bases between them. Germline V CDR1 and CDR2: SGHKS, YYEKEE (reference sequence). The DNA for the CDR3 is TGTGCCAGCAGCTCCTACCCCGGTTCACCCCTCCACTTT. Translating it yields CASSSYPGSPLHF.

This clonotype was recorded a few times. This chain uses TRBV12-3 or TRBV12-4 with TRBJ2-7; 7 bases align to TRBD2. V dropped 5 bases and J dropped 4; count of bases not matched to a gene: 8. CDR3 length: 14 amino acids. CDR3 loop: CASSPRGVGYEQYF. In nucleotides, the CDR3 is TGTGCCAGCAGTCCCCGGGGGGTCGGGTACGAGCAGTACTTC.

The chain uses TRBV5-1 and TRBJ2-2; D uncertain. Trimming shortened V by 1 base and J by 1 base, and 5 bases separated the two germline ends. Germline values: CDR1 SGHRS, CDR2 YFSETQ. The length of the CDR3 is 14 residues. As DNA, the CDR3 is TGCGCCAGCAGCTTGTTTCAGAACACCGGGGAGCTGTTTTTT. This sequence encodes CASSLFQNTGELFF.

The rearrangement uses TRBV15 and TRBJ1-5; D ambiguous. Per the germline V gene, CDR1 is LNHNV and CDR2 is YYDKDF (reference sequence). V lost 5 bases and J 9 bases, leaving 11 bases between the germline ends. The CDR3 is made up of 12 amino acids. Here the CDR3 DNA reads TGTGCCACCAGCGAGAATTTTAGGCCCCAGCATTTT. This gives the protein CATSENFRPQHF.

The CDR3 DNA reads as TGTGCCAGCAGACCTGGGACTAGCGTGACCTACAATGAGCAGTTCTTC. Translated: CASRPGTSVTYNEQFF. The rearrangement joins TRBV6-2 or TRBV6-3 to TRBJ2-1; TRBD2 matches at 10 bases. The V segment lost 6 bases and the J segment 2 bases; nucleotides outside the gene matches: 7. Germline V gene sequence: CDR1 MNHEY, CDR2 SVGEGT. The CDR3 spans 16 residues.

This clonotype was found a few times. CDR3 bases: TGTGCCACCAGTGAACCGGGACAGGAGACGAACACCGGGGAGCTGTTTTTT. It codes for CATSEPGQETNTGELFF. The V call is TRBV24-1, the J call TRBJ2-2, with 8 positions matching TRBD1. J lost 0 bases, V lost 4 bases, and 6 bases had no gene match. Germline assignment: CDR1 KGHDR and CDR2 SFDVKD. The length of the CDR3 is 17 residues.

The CDR3 region has the DNA TGTGCCAGCAGTTTATCAGACTCCTATGGCTACACCTTC. It specifies CASSLSDSYGYTF. This sequence joins TRBV28 and TRBJ1-2; no firm D call. The CDR3 is 13 amino acids. Trimming removed 1 base at V and 4 bases at J, with 7 bases between. Germline lookup yields CDR1 MDHEN and CDR2 SYDVKM.

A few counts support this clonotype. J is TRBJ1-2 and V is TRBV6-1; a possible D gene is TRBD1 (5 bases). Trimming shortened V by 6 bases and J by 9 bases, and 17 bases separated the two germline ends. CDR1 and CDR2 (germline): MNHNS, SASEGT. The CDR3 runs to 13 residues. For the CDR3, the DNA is TGTGCCAGCAGGCCGGGACGGACCTACAGCTACACCTTC. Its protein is CASRPGRTYSYTF.

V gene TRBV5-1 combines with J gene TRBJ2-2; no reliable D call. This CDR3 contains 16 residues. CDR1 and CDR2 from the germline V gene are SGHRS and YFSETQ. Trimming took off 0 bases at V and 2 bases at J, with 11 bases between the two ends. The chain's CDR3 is CASSLEVVANTGELFF. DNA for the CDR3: TGCGCCAGCAGCTTGGAGGTCGTCGCCAACACCGGGGAGCTGTTTTTT.

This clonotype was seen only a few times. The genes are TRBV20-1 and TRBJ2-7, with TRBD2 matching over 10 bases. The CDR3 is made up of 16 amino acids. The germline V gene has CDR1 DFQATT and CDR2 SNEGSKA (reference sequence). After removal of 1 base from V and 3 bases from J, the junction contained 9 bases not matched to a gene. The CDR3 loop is CSARGFSGRPYYEQYF. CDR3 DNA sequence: TGCAGTGCTAGAGGCTTTAGCGGGAGGCCCTACTACGAGCAGTACTTC.

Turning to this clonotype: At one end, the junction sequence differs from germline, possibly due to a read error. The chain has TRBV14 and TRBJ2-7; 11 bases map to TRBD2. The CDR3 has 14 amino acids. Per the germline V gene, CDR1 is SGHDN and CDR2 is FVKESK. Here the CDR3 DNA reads TGTGCCAGCAGCAAACTAGCGGGGGCCCCTCCTAACCACTTC. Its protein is CASSKLAGAPPNHF.

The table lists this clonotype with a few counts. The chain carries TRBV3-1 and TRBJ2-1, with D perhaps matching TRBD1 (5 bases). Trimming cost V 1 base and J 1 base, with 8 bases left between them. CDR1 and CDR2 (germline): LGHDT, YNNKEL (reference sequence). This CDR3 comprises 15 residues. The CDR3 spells CASSQGQLSYNEQFF. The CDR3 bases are TGTGCCAGCAGCCAAGGACAGCTGTCCTACAATGAGCAGTTCTTC.

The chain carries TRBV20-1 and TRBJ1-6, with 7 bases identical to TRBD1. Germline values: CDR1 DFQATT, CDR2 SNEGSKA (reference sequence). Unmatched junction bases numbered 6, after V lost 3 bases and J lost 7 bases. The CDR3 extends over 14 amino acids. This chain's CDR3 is CSASPGQSNSPLHF. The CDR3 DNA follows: TGCAGTGCTAGTCCGGGACAGTCCAATTCACCCCTCCACTTT.

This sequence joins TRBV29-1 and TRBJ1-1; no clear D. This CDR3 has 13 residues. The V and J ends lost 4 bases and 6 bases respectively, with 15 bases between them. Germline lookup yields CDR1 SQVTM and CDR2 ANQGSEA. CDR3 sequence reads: CSVGGGAIAEAFF. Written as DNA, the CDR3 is TGCAGCGTTGGAGGTGGAGCCATAGCTGAAGCTTTCTTT.

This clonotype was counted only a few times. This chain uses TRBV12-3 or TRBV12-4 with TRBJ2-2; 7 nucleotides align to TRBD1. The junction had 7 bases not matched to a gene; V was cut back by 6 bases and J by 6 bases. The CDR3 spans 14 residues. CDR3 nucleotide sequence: TGTGCCAGCAGCACACAGGGGTTGCCCGGGGAGCTGTTTTTT. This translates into CASSTQGLPGELFF.

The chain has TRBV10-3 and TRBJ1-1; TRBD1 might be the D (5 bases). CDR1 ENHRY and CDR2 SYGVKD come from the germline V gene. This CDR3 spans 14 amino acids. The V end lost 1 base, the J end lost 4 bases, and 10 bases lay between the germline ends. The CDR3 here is CAISEFSGGTEAFF. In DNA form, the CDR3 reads TGTGCCATCAGTGAGTTTTCCGGGGGCACTGAAGCTTTCTTT.

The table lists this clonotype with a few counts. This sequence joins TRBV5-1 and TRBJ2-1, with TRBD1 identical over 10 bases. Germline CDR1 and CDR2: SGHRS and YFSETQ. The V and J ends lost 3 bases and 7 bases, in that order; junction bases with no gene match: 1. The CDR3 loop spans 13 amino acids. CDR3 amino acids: CASSWTGGNEQFF. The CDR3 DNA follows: TGCGCCAGCAGCTGGACAGGGGGAAATGAGCAGTTCTTC.

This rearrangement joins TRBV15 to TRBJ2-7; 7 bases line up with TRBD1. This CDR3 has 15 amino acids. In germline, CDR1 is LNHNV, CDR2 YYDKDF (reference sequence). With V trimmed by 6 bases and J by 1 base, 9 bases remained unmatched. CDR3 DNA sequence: TGTGCCACCAGGAATGACAGGGTTGGATCCTACGAGCAGTACTTC. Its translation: CATRNDRVGSYEQYF.